This T cell receptor beta chain came from a study of blood T cell repertoires in COVID-19. This CDR3 is 18 amino acids long. Germline CDR1 and CDR2: SEHNR and FQNEAQ (reference sequence). V lost 5 bases and J lost 9; bases outside the gene matches: 15. Produced via immunoSEQ multiplex PCR; TCRdb's table is partial and in-frame only. The table includes about 110,000 clones, 90% detected once. The chain is built from TRBV7-9 and TRBJ1-6; 11 bases map to TRBD1. This clonotype was obtained from a human donor in a cohort sampled during active COVID-19. The sample was peripheral blood. CDR3 sequence: CASSTWTGGRVGGSPLHF. The CDR3 DNA reads TGTGCCAGCAGCACCTGGACAGGGGGCAGAGTAGGGGGTTCACCCCTCCACTTT. Based on the CDR3 plus reference TRBV7-9 and TRBJ1-6, the full variable domain is DTGVSQNPRHKITKRGQNVTFRCDPISEHNRLYWYRQTLGQGPEFLTYFQNEAQLEKSRLLSDRFSAERPKGSFSTLEIQRTEQGDSAMYLCASSTWTGGRVGGSPLHFGNGTRLTVT.